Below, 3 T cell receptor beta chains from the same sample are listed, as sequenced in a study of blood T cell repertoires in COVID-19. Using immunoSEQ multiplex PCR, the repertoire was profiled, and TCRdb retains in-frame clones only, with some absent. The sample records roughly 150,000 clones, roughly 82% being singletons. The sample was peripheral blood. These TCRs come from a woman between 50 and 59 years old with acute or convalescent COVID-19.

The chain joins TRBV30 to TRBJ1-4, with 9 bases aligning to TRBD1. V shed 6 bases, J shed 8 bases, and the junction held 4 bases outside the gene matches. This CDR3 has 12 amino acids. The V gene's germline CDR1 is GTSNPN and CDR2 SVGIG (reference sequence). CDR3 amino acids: CACGQGWEKLFF. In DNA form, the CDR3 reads TGTGCCTGCGGACAGGGGTGGGAAAAACTGTTTTTT. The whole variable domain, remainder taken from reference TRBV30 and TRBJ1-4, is SQTIHQWPATLVQPVGSPLSLECTVEGTSNPNLYWYRQAAGRGLQLLFYSVGIGQISSEVPQNLSASRPQDRQFILSSKKLLLSDSGFYLCACGQGWEKLFFGSGTQLSVL.

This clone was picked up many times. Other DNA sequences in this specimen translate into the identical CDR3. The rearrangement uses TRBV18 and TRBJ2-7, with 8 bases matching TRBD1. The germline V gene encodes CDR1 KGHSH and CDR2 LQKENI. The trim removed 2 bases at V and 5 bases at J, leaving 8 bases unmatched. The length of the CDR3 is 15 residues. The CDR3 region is CASSPVQGALNEQYF. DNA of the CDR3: TGTGCCAGCTCACCAGTGCAGGGGGCGTTAAACGAGCAGTACTTC.

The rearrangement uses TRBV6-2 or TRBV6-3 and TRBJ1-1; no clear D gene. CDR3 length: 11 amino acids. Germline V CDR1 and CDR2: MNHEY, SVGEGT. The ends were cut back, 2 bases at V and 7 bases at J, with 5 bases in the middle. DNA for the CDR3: TGTGCCAGCAGTTACGACAATGAAGCTTTCTTT. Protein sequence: CASSYDNEAFF.